The entry that follows covers one TCR beta chain sequence. This sample is drawn from a study of blood T cell repertoires in COVID-19. Trimming left V 1 base short and J 4 bases short, with 19 bases between. CDR3 length: 18 residues. Germline-derived CDR1 and CDR2 are LGHDT and YNNKEL (reference sequence). Only in-frame clones appear in the TCRdb table, and some are missing; sequencing was by immunoSEQ multiplex PCR. The sample has 120,000 to 150,000 clones; more than 75% are singletons. Sequencing was done on a sample of peripheral blood. This rearrangement joins TRBV3-1 (or the pseudogene TRBV3-2) to TRBJ1-4; D uncertain. This receptor was identified in a man between 60 and 70 years old with acute or convalescent COVID-19. CDR3: CASSQVLQRSNINEKLFF. The CDR3 nucleotides are TGTGCCAGCAGCCAAGTCCTTCAGCGATCAAACATTAATGAAAAACTGTTTTTT.